This note documents a single T cell receptor (beta chain) sequence. Its antigen is unidentified. This entry belongs to a study of untreated major depressive disorder. Study results and limitations: In every subject, the five largest TRBV05-01 clones were private. CD4+ T cells from depressed patients used TRBV05-01 (Vbeta 5.1) more often than controls.

Germline V lookup: CDR1 SGHNT, CDR2 YYREEE (reference sequence). This CDR3 comprises 16 residues. With 5 bases clipped from V and 2 bases from J, the junction kept 9 bases outside the gene matches. Using immunoSEQ multiplex PCR, the repertoire was profiled, and TCRdb retains in-frame clones only, with some absent. The top ten clones hold about 0.8% of a sample with fewer than 25,000 clones, 85% to 90% of them seen once. The sequencing input was CD4+ T cells from PBMCs. The TCR was taken from a woman in her twenties or thirties in good health. V usage is TRBV5-4 and J usage is TRBJ2-1, with 8 nucleotides matching TRBD1. For the CDR3, the DNA is TGTGCCAGCAGACTCGGTCAGGGGGCGGCCTACAATGAGCAGTTCTTC. Amino acid sequence: CASRLGQGAAYNEQFF. Full variable domain (outside the CDR3, taken from reference TRBV5-4 and TRBJ2-1): ETGVTQSPTHLIKTRGQQVTLRCSSQSGHNTVSWYQQALGQGPQFIFQYYREEENGRGNFPPRFSGLQFPNYSSELNVNALELDDSALYLCASRLGQGAAYNEQFFGPGTRLTVL.